One sample yielded the 32 T cell receptor beta chains listed below, sequenced in a study of blood T cell repertoires in COVID-19. Using immunoSEQ multiplex PCR, the repertoire was profiled, and TCRdb retains in-frame clones only, with some absent. The table lists about 330,000 clones, approximately 92% of them singletons. Sequencing input: PBMCs or T cells enriched from blood (not recorded which). These receptors came from a woman aged 25 to 45 who had recovered from COVID-19.

The chain has TRBV4-1 and TRBJ1-1; TRBD1 matches 9 bases. The J segment lost 0 bases and the V segment lost 0 bases, leaving 8 bases of the junction unmatched. Per germline, CDR1 MGHRA and CDR2 YSYEKL. This CDR3 region has 18 residues. The CDR3 is CASSQEVGTGLMNTEAFF. The CDR3 nucleotides read TGCGCCAGCAGCCAAGAGGTCGGGACAGGGCTCATGAACACTGAAGCTTTCTTT.

V is TRBV7-9 and J is TRBJ2-7, with D tentatively TRBD2 (6 bases). The germline gives CDR1 SEHNR, CDR2 FQNEAQ (reference sequence). The ends were cut back, 2 bases at V and 2 bases at J, with 7 bases in the middle. The CDR3 consists of 13 residues. The CDR3 nucleotides read TGTGCCAGCAGCTTACCGGGGGCCTACGAGCAGTACTTC. This encodes CASSLPGAYEQYF.

This chain joins TRBV18 and TRBJ2-2; 7 nucleotides match TRBD1. Germline loops: CDR1 KGHSH, CDR2 LQKENI. V was pared by 6 bases and J by 5 bases, with 3 bases of the junction left unmatched. The CDR3 extends over 13 amino acids. CDR3 loop: CASSTTGTGELFF. The CDR3 DNA reads as TGTGCCAGCTCTACGACAGGGACCGGGGAGCTGTTTTTT.

V and J are TRBV5-4 and TRBJ2-2, with a tentative D call TRBD2 (6 bases). The germline V and J ends were trimmed by 0 bases and 5 bases, with 11 bases remaining between them. In germline, CDR1 is SGHNT, CDR2 YYREEE (reference sequence). There are 15 residues in the CDR3. The CDR3 sequence is CASSLVGGRTGELFF. CDR3 sequence (DNA): TGTGCCAGCAGCTTGGTCGGTGGGAGGACCGGGGAGCTGTTTTTT.

This chain uses TRBV13 with TRBJ1-6; the D gene is possibly TRBD1 (6 bases). Looked up from germline, CDR1 is PRHDT and CDR2 is FYEKMQ (reference sequence). The CDR3 has 17 residues. Trimming shortened V by 0 bases and J by 4 bases, and 13 bases separated the two germline ends. CDR3 protein: CASSLGRTDTYNSPLHF. The CDR3 nucleotides read TGTGCCAGCAGCTTAGGCCGGACAGACACTTATAATTCACCCCTCCACTTT. The variable domain in full, with the rest retrieved from reference TRBV13 and TRBJ1-6, is AAGVIQSPRHLIKEKRETATLKCYPIPRHDTVYWYQQGPGQDPQFLISFYEKMQSDKGSIPDRFSAQQFSDYHSELNMSSLELGDSALYFCASSLGRTDTYNSPLHFGNGTRLTVT.

The rearrangement joins TRBV7-9 to TRBJ1-3, with D unclear. Trimming cost V 5 bases and J 1 base, with 9 bases left between them. The CDR3 loop spans 14 amino acids. Germline V lookup: CDR1 SEHNR, CDR2 FQNEAQ (reference sequence). CDR3 DNA: TGTGCCAGCAGCCTAACGGGGTCTGGAAACACCATATATTTT. Amino acid sequence: CASSLTGSGNTIYF.

The chain is built from TRBV5-1 and TRBJ1-2, with D perhaps matching TRBD1 (5 bases). V was shortened by 4 bases and J by 6 bases, with 16 bases between the two germline ends. This CDR3 spans 14 amino acids. Germline V gene sequence: CDR1 SGHRS, CDR2 YFSETQ. The CDR3 reads CASSPEGPWDGYTF. CDR3 nucleotides: TGCGCCAGCAGCCCGGAGGGACCTTGGGATGGCTACACCTTC.

The rearrangement links TRBV6-5 to TRBJ1-1; 8 nucleotides match TRBD1. Germline lookup yields CDR1 MNHEY and CDR2 SVGAGI. The trim removed 6 bases at V and 6 bases at J, leaving 9 bases unmatched. This CDR3 spans 14 amino acids. The CDR3 DNA follows: TGTGCCAGCAGCCGGACAGGGCTGGGGGCTGAAGCTTTCTTT. Its translation: CASSRTGLGAEAFF.

The chain links TRBV28 to TRBJ2-5, with TRBD1 matching 8 bases. The CDR3 runs to 17 residues. Germline CDR1 is MDHEN and CDR2 is SYDVKM. V trimming: 3 bases; J trimming: 5 bases; junction bases outside the gene matches: 14. The CDR3 DNA follows: TGTGCCAGCAGTTTTCCCCGACAGGGGATTTATGTCGAGACCCAGTACTTC. Protein: CASSFPRQGIYVETQYF.

V is TRBV7-9 and J is TRBJ2-1, with 14 bases aligning to TRBD2. The germline V gene has CDR1 SEHNR and CDR2 FQNEAQ (reference sequence). V lost 5 bases to trimming and J lost 0 bases; unmatched junction nucleotides: 18. The CDR3 consists of 22 residues. This CDR3 reads CASSTWDRGTSGSSSSYNEQFF. In nucleotides, the CDR3 is TGTGCCAGCAGCACATGGGACAGAGGGACTAGCGGGAGTTCAAGCTCCTACAATGAGCAGTTCTTC.

V usage is TRBV21-1 and J usage is TRBJ1-4. TRBV21-1 is a pseudogene. CDR3 length equals 14 residues. The CDR3 loop reads CASSLRRENEKLFF. CDR3 nucleotides: TGTGCCAGCAGCCTTCGACGGGAGAATGAAAAACTGTTTTTT.

This chain joins TRBV4-1 and TRBJ1-6, with D possibly TRBD1 on 5 matching bases. There are 15 residues in the CDR3. V shed 0 bases and J shed 9 bases, with 12 bases lying between them. Germline CDR1 is MGHRA and CDR2 is YSYEKL. CDR3 amino acids: CASSQEQGRSSPLHF. DNA of the CDR3: TGCGCCAGCAGCCAAGAGCAGGGAAGAAGTTCACCCCTCCACTTT.

The chain couples TRBV16 to TRBJ1-5; D might be TRBD1 (5 bases). The CDR3 contains 13 residues. Trimming shortened V by 5 bases and J by 5 bases, and 10 bases separated the two germline ends. The germline V gene encodes CDR1 KGHSY and CDR2 FQNENV. The CDR3 nucleotides read TGTGCCAGCAGCAGGGGTAGAGATCAGCCCCAGCATTTT. This translates into CASSRGRDQPQHF.

V gene TRBV6-5 combines with J gene TRBJ1-1; TRBD1 matches at 10 bases. The CDR3 runs to 15 residues. Germline CDR1 reads MNHEY; CDR2 reads SVGAGI. The J segment lost 5 bases and the V segment lost 5 bases, leaving 8 bases of the junction unmatched. The CDR3 DNA is TGTGCCAGCAGTATCTTCGGGACAGGGGCGACTGAAGCTTTCTTT. This gives the protein CASSIFGTGATEAFF.

J is TRBJ2-7 and V is TRBV5-8; D is undetermined. CDR1 is SGHTS and CDR2 is YDEGEE in the germline V gene. There are 16 residues in the CDR3. Trimming shortened V by 3 bases and J by 2 bases, and 18 bases separated the two germline ends. CDR3 loop: CASSSNDGATPYEQYF. The CDR3 nucleotides read TGTGCCAGCAGCTCAAACGACGGAGCGACTCCCTACGAGCAGTACTTC.

This sequence joins TRBV27 and TRBJ2-5; 10 nucleotides align to TRBD2. The CDR3 is made up of 15 amino acids. J lost 5 bases, V lost 3 bases, and 6 bases had no gene match. CDR1 is MNHEY, CDR2 SMNVEV, per germline (reference sequence). CDR3 nucleotide sequence: TGTGCCAGCAGTTTGTCTAGCGGGAGATATGAGACCCAGTACTTC. It codes for CASSLSSGRYETQYF.

V usage is TRBV24-1 and J usage is TRBJ2-1, with 12 nucleotides matching TRBD1. This CDR3 is built from 16 residues. The junction had 2 bases not matched to a gene; V was cut back by 3 bases and J by 3 bases. Germline CDR1 reads KGHDR; CDR2 reads SFDVKD. CDR3 nucleotides: TGTGCCACCAGTGATGGGACAGGGGGCATCTACAATGAGCAGTTCTTC. Protein sequence: CATSDGTGGIYNEQFF.

V and J are TRBV4-2 and TRBJ1-1, with TRBD1 as a possible D gene (6 bases). CDR1 and CDR2 from the germline V gene are LGHNA and YNFKEQ. The V gene lost 0 bases and the J gene lost 5 bases, with 22 bases spanning the gap. There are 18 residues in the CDR3. CDR3: CASSQDVPRDLGGTEAFF. CDR3 in DNA: TGTGCCAGCAGCCAAGATGTCCCTAGGGACCTAGGGGGTACTGAAGCTTTCTTT.

This clone occurred a few times. This chain connects TRBV15 to TRBJ1-3; TRBD1 is a possible D gene (5 bases). Germline CDR1 LNHNV, CDR2 YYDKDF (reference sequence). The length of the CDR3 is 17 residues. With 0 bases removed from V and 4 bases from J, the gap between germline ends came to 16 bases. CDR3 protein: CATSRDRGHLAGNTIYF. DNA for the CDR3: TGTGCCACCAGCAGAGACCGAGGACACCTGGCGGGAAACACCATATATTTT.

The V call is TRBV4-1, the J call TRBJ2-7, with D perhaps matching TRBD1 (6 bases). V gave up 1 base and J gave up 0 bases, with 13 bases separating them. The CDR3 loop spans 16 amino acids. CDR1 and CDR2 (germline): MGHRA, YSYEKL. Written as DNA, the CDR3 is TGCGCCAGCAGCCAAGGGAGAGGGGGTCCCTCCTACGAGCAGTACTTC. Protein sequence: CASSQGRGGPSYEQYF.

The V call is TRBV7-2, the J call TRBJ2-7, with 8 bases lining up with TRBD1. Trimming took 5 bases from V and 3 from J; bases not matched to a gene: 6. The CDR3 totals 14 residues. Germline CDR1 SGHTA, CDR2 FQGNSA. The CDR3 loop is CASSVQGAGYEQYF. CDR3 sequence (DNA): TGTGCCAGCAGCGTCCAGGGGGCGGGCTACGAGCAGTACTTC.

The V and J genes are TRBV29-1 and TRBJ1-1; 7 nucleotides align to TRBD1. The V and J ends lost 5 bases and 7 bases, in that order; junction bases with no gene match: 16. Germline V gives CDR1 SQVTM, CDR2 ANQGSEA. The CDR3 covers 15 residues. The CDR3 loop reads CSVRGSQGGDLEAFF. The CDR3 DNA sequence: TGCAGCGTTCGAGGCTCTCAGGGGGGCGACCTTGAAGCTTTCTTT.

This chain links TRBV3-1 (or the pseudogene TRBV3-2) with TRBJ1-2; TRBD1 aligns across 8 bases. The ends lost 1 base at V and 7 bases at J; junction bases unmatched: 8. There are 15 residues in the CDR3. From germline, CDR1 is LGHDT and CDR2 YNNKEL (reference sequence). The chain's CDR3 is CASSQGGQGSGGYTF. CDR3 nucleotide sequence: TGTGCCAGCAGCCAAGGAGGACAGGGTTCCGGTGGCTACACCTTC.

The chain uses TRBV27 and TRBJ1-1; a weak D match, TRBD1 (5 bases). Trimming took 6 bases from V and 7 from J, leaving 21 bases between them. The germline gives CDR1 MNHEY, CDR2 SMNVEV (reference sequence). The CDR3 spans 15 residues. CDR3 in amino acids: CASSLISGPTDEAFF. CDR3 bases: TGTGCCAGCAGCTTGATTTCAGGGCCGACGGATGAAGCTTTCTTT.

The rearrangement uses TRBV4-2 and TRBJ1-5; D possibly corresponds to TRBD1 (5 bases). V dropped 0 bases and J dropped 6 bases, with 15 bases sitting between them. Germline V lookup: CDR1 LGHNA, CDR2 YNFKEQ. This CDR3 is 16 amino acids long. The CDR3 region is CASSQESGRATQPQHF. The CDR3 nucleotides read TGTGCCAGCAGCCAAGAGTCGGGCAGGGCGACTCAGCCCCAGCATTTT.

This clone was observed a single time. The rearrangement joins TRBV7-2 to TRBJ2-7; 7 bases are shared with TRBD2. Germline CDR1 reads SGHTA; CDR2 reads FQGNSA. The length of the CDR3 is 15 residues. J was trimmed by 1 base and V by 1 base; bases with no gene match: 4. This chain's CDR3 is CASSLGPSGSYEQYF. CDR3 in DNA: TGTGCCAGCAGCTTAGGGCCTAGCGGTTCCTACGAGCAGTACTTC.

The rearrangement links TRBV5-6 to TRBJ1-5; weak D call: TRBD1 (6 bases). Germline CDR1 is SGHDT and CDR2 is YYEEEE. The CDR3 consists of 16 residues. Trimming left V 3 bases short and J 2 bases short, with 15 bases between. The CDR3 nucleotides are TGTGCCAGCAGCTCGCAGGGGTCTGGACGCAATCAGCCCCAGCATTTT. It translates to CASSSQGSGRNQPQHF.

The gene calls are TRBV10-3 and TRBJ2-3; tentative D call: TRBD1 (5 bases). This CDR3 is 15 amino acids long. Germline V gene lookup returns CDR1 ENHRY and CDR2 SYGVKD. Deletions cut 7 bases from V and 2 bases from J, with 16 bases between. In DNA form, the CDR3 reads TGTGCCATCAAGGAAGGGGCGTCGCTCACAGATACGCAGTATTTT. Amino acids: CAIKEGASLTDTQYF.

This clone was detected only once. The rearrangement links TRBV7-9 to TRBJ1-4, with 10 bases fitting TRBD1. Germline assignment: CDR1 SEHNR and CDR2 FQNEAQ (reference sequence). CDR3 length: 18 amino acids. Trimming at V came to 2 bases and at J to 7 bases, leaving 13 bases not matched to a gene. In nucleotides, the CDR3 is TGTGCCAGCAGCTTATCCAGGGGACAGGGGCGCGGAAGTGAAAAACTGTTTTTT. Residues: CASSLSRGQGRGSEKLFF. Full variable domain (rest looked up from reference TRBV7-9 and TRBJ1-4): DTGVSQNPRHKITKRGQNVTFRCDPISEHNRLYWYRQTLGQGPEFLTYFQNEAQLEKSRLLSDRFSAERPKGSFSTLEIQRTEQGDSAMYLCASSLSRGQGRGSEKLFFGSGTQLSVL.

The chain combines TRBV28 with TRBJ1-2; no clear D gene. Trimming stripped 3 bases from V and 4 bases from J, with 9 bases between. Germline V gene data show CDR1 as MDHEN and CDR2 as SYDVKM. CDR3 length: 13 residues. CDR3 in DNA: TGTGCCAGCAGTTTTGGAGGGTTCTATGGCTACACCTTC. The encoded protein is CASSFGGFYGYTF.

This chain joins TRBV11-2 and TRBJ2-5, with TRBD2 identical over 7 bases. CDR3 length: 13 amino acids. Germline-derived CDR1 and CDR2 are SGHAT and FQNNGV. V dropped 5 bases and J dropped 5; count of bases not matched to a gene: 5. The CDR3 DNA reads as TGTGCCAGCAGCGGGGGGGTCCTGGAGACCCAGTACTTC. As protein: CASSGGVLETQYF.

This clone has only a few counts. The chain couples TRBV20-1 to TRBJ2-7; TRBD2 aligns across 9 bases. V trimming: 5 bases; J trimming: 6 bases; junction bases outside the gene matches: 2. The germline V gene has CDR1 DFQATT and CDR2 SNEGSKA (reference sequence). The CDR3 length is 11 residues. For the CDR3, the DNA is TGCAGTGCTGGACTAGCGATCGAGCAGTACTTC. Amino acid sequence: CSAGLAIEQYF.